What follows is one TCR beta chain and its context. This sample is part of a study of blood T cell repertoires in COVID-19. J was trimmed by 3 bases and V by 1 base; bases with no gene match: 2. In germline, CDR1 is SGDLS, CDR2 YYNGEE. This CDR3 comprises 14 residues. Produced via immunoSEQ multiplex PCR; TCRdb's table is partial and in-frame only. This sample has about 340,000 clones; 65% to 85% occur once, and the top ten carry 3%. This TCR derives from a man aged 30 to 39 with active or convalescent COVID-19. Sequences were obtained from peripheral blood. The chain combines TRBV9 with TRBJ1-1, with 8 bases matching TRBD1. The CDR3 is CASSVTGGDTEAFF. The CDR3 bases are TGTGCCAGCAGCGTAACAGGGGGGGACACTGAAGCTTTCTTT.